This T cell receptor (beta chain) was recorded in a study of regulatory T cells in long-lasting Graves disease. Points from the study as a whole: Segments TRBV28, TRBJ1-2 and TRBJ2-5 showed preferential usage in persistent disease.

This clonotype was recorded many times. Its target is not known. The time point: newly diagnosed GD, antithyroid drugs for less than 3 months. PBMC-derived RNA was used for the TCR library. Construction of TCR beta libraries relied on iRepertoire HTBI primers and on Arm-PCR targeting CDR3 regions. TCRdb re-called the multiplex PCR reads through MiXCR, storing one row per CDR3 protein. The sample contains approximately 480,000 distinct CDR3 sequences, about a sixth of which appear only once. Unmatched junction bases numbered 4, after V lost 0 bases and J lost 6 bases. CDR1 SGHTA and CDR2 FQGTGA come from the germline V gene. The CDR3 contains 15 residues. These data were also filed under a second study, of T cells in Graves' hyperthyroidism and ophthalmopathy.

The material was peripheral blood mononuclear cells (PBMCs), obtained at new diagnosis, from a patient treated with antithyroid drugs. The receptor was derived from a man between 40 and 49 years old with Graves disease. The gene calls are TRBV7-3 and TRBJ2-1; 8 bases line up with TRBD2. The CDR3 region is CASSLTSGIGNEQFF. The CDR3 coding sequence is TGTGCCAGCAGCTTAACTAGCGGGATCGGCAATGAGCAGTTCTTC.